Sequencing of this T cell receptor beta chain was carried out in a study of spatial heterogeneity in lung cancer. The overall study: More beta-chain than alpha-chain sequences were consistently detected.

Time point given: sample taken at primary tumor resection. Unsorted whole RNA of tumor, nontumor lung or frozen PBMC was sequenced. The table lists this clonotype with many counts. TCR cDNA molecules each had a unique molecular identifier. A single record per CDR3 protein comes from TCRdb applying MiXCR to the 5' RACE reads. The repertoire holds tens of thousands of distinct CDR3 sequences, about 7.2% seen once, with roughly 28% in the top ten. The V gene end was trimmed by 2 bases and the J gene end by 7 bases; junction bases not matched to a gene: 1. Germline V gene data show CDR1 as MDHEN and CDR2 as SYDVKM. The CDR3 length is 15 residues.

This chain connects TRBV28 to TRBJ2-1; 14 bases line up with TRBD2. Sequencing was performed on PBMCs, taken at surgery. The source of this sequence is a female donor with early-stage non-small cell lung cancer. CDR3 residues: CASSLGLAGGNEQFF. CDR3 sequence (DNA): TGTGCCAGCAGTTTAGGACTAGCGGGAGGAAATGAGCAGTTCTTC.